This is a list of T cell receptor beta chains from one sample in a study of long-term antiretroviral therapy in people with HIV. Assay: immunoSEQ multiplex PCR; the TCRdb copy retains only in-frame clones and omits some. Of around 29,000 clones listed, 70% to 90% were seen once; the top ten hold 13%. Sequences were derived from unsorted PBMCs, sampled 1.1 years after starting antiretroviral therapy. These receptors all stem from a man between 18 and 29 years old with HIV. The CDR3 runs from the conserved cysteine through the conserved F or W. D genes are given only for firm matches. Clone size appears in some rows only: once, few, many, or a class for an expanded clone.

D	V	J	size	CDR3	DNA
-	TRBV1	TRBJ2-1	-	CTSSRRTSGRRISVGQFF	TGCACCAGCAGCCGAAGGACTAGCGGGAGAAGGATATCTGTAGGGCAGTTCTTC
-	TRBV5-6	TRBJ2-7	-	CASSSLIKGRGSSYF	TGTGCCAGCAGCTCGTTAATAAAAGGTAGAGGGTCGTCGTACTTC
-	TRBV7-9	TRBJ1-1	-	CASSRGLKAFF	TGTGCCAGCAGCCGGGGACTAAAAGCTTTCTTT
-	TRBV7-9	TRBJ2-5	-	CASSSIIETQYF	TGTGCCAGCAGCTCTATAATAGAGACCCAGTACTTC
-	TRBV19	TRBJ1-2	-	CASISGRGYGYTF	TGTGCCAGTATTTCTGGCAGGGGCTATGGCTACACCTTC
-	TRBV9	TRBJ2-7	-	CASSGPTKLNEQYF	TGTGCCAGCAGCGGGCCGACTAAATTGAACGAGCAGTACTTC
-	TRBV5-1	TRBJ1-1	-	CASSGEMNTEAFF	TGCGCCAGCAGCGGGGAGATGAACACTGAAGCTTTCTTT
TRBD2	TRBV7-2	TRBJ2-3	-	CASSLVASGVYTDTQYF	TGTGCCAGCAGCTTAGTTGCTAGCGGGGTGTACACAGATACGCAGTATTTT
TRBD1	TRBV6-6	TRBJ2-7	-	CASRETGKFDEQYF	TGTGCCAGCAGGGAGACAGGGAAGTTCGACGAGCAGTACTTC
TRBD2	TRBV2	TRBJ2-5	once	CASIPGTSGRYRETQYF	TGTGCCAGCATTCCCGGGACTAGCGGGAGGTATCGGGAGACCCAGTACTTC
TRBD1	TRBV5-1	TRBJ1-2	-	CASSLAGQSYGYTF	TGCGCCAGCAGCTTGGCGGGACAGAGCTATGGCTACACCTTC
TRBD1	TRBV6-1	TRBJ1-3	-	CASSEALTGGSSGNTIYF	TGTGCCAGCAGTGAAGCCCTGACAGGGGGCAGCTCTGGAAACACCATATATTTT
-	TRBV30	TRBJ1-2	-	CAWRVTGRNYGYTF	TGTGCCTGGAGGGTCACGGGACGTAACTATGGCTACACCTTC
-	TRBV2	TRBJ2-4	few	CASKKDSKNIQYF	TGTGCCAGCAAGAAGGACAGCAAAAACATTCAGTACTTC
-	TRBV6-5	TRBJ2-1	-	CASSYGHRDVVF	TGTGCCAGCAGTTACGGTCACAGGGACGTGGTCTTC
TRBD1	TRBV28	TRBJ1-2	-	CASSNPGQPNYGYTF	TGTGCCAGCAGTAACCCGGGACAGCCTAACTATGGCTACACCTTC
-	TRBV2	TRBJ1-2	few	CASRLGDRYGYTF	TGTGCCAGCAGACTCGGGGATCGTTATGGCTACACCTTC
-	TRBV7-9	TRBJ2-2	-	CASSPYGGRTGELFF	TGTGCCAGCAGCCCCTATGGGGGCCGCACCGGGGAGCTGTTTTTT
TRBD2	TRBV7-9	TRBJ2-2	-	CASSPRLPAGDTGELFF	TGTGCCAGCAGCCCACGACTACCAGCGGGGGACACCGGGGAGCTGTTTTTT
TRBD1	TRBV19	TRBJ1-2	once	CASSRGQGANYGYTF	TGTGCCAGTAGTCGAGGACAGGGGGCTAACTATGGCTACACCTTC
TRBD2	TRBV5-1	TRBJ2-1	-	CASSDGLAGVDEQFF	TGCGCCAGCAGCGACGGACTAGCGGGAGTGGATGAGCAGTTCTTC
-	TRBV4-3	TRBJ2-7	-	CASSQSKAYEQYF	TGCGCCAGCAGCCAATCAAAGGCCTACGAGCAGTACTTC
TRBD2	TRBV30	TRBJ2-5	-	CAWDGGGVGKTQYF	TGTGCCTGGGACGGGGGGGGAGTGGGTAAGACCCAGTACTTC
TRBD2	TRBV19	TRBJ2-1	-	CASSMERETYNEQFF	TGTGCCAGTAGTATGGAGCGGGAAACCTACAATGAGCAGTTCTTC
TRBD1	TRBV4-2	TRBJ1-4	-	CASSQDRGQGNEKLFF	TGTGCCAGCAGCCAAGATCGAGGACAGGGGAATGAAAAACTGTTTTTT
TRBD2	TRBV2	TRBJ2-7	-	CASSEGRLAANSYEQYF	TGTGCCAGCAGTGAGGGCCGACTAGCGGCCAACTCCTACGAGCAGTACTTC
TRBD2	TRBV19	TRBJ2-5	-	CASSSGTSGRRETQYF	TGTGCCAGTAGTTCCGGGACTAGCGGGAGGCGAGAGACCCAGTACTTC
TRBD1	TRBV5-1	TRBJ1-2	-	CASASGQEIPYTF	TGCGCCAGTGCCTCGGGACAGGAAATCCCATACACCTTC
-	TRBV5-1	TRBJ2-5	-	CASRGTLQETQYF	TGCGCCAGCAGAGGAACTCTCCAAGAGACCCAGTACTTC
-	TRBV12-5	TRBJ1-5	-	CASGLVREYSNQPQHF	TGTGCTAGTGGTTTGGTAAGAGAGTATAGCAATCAGCCCCAGCATTTT
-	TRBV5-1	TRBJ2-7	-	CASSLVSYGAHEQYF	TGCGCCAGCAGCTTGGTATCCTACGGGGCCCACGAGCAGTACTTC